The 10 T cell receptor beta chains presented below share a single source sample, sequenced in a study of blood T cell repertoires in COVID-19. Assay used: immunoSEQ multiplex PCR; TCRdb lists only in-frame clones, some missing. The sample shows around 310,000 clones, roughly nine tenths of them seen only once. Sequenced: PBMCs or T cells enriched from blood (not recorded which). The receptors here all came from a woman younger than 45 who had recovered from COVID-19.

V usage is TRBV7-2 and J usage is TRBJ1-6, with D maybe TRBD1 (5 bases). The CDR3 runs to 17 residues. CDR1 is SGHTA and CDR2 is FQGNSA in the germline V gene. Trimming shortened V by 3 bases and J by 0 bases, and 12 bases separated the two germline ends. DNA of the CDR3: TGTGCCAGCAGCTTTAATCAGGGCAGCTCCTATAATTCACCCCTCCACTTT. It encodes CASSFNQGSSYNSPLHF.

Only one count was recorded for this clone. The chain carries TRBV7-2 and TRBJ2-3; TRBD2 matches at 14 bases. Looked up from germline, CDR1 is SGHTA and CDR2 is FQGNSA. The CDR3 has 17 amino acids. V shed 2 bases, J shed 4 bases, and the junction held 5 bases outside the gene matches. This CDR3 is CASSLYGLAGGSDTQYF. The CDR3 DNA is TGTGCCAGCAGCTTATACGGACTAGCGGGAGGATCAGATACGCAGTATTTT.

This clone was seen a single time. The rearrangement links TRBV7-8 to TRBJ2-7; 11 bases map to TRBD2. J gave up 2 bases and V 4 bases, and 4 bases lay outside the gene matches. The CDR3 length is 15 residues. CDR1 and CDR2 from the germline V gene are SGHVS and FQNEAQ. DNA for the CDR3: TGTGCCAGCAGCTACGCGACTAGCGGGGCCTACGAGCAGTACTTC. This encodes CASSYATSGAYEQYF. The complete variable domain, with remaining parts taken from reference TRBV7-8 and TRBJ2-7, reads GAGVSQSPRYKVAKRGQDVALRCDPISGHVSLFWYQQALGQGPEFLTYFQNEAQLDKSGLPSDRFFAERPEGSVSTLKIQRTQQEDSAVYLCASSYATSGAYEQYFGPGTRLTVT.

This chain links TRBV7-2 with TRBJ1-2, with 7 bases identical to TRBD1. Trimming took 5 bases from V and 5 from J; bases not matched to a gene: 5. Germline CDR1 and CDR2: SGHTA and FQGNSA. The CDR3 length is 13 residues. CDR3 sequence reads: CASSTDRVYGYTF. CDR3 sequence (DNA): TGTGCCAGCAGCACAGACAGGGTATATGGCTACACCTTC.

This chain connects TRBV30 to TRBJ2-7; a possible D gene is TRBD1 (6 bases). CDR3 length: 15 amino acids. Germline CDR1 GTSNPN, CDR2 SVGIG (reference sequence). Between the trimmed V and J ends, which lost 2 bases and 2 bases, there was a span of 16 bases. CDR3 amino acids: CAWSYKRTGTYEQYF. CDR3 DNA sequence: TGTGCCTGGAGTTACAAGAGAACAGGGACCTACGAGCAGTACTTC.

This clone was picked up a small number of times. The rearrangement uses TRBV30 and TRBJ2-7; possibly TRBD2 for D (7 bases). CDR1 and CDR2 (germline): GTSNPN, SVGIG (reference sequence). The CDR3 is made up of 12 amino acids. V dropped 4 bases and J dropped 7 bases, with 14 bases sitting between them. The CDR3 DNA reads as TGTGCCTGGACCAAACAGGGAGGGGAGCAGTACTTC. Its protein product is CAWTKQGGEQYF.

The chain is built from TRBV5-1 and TRBJ2-1; 8 positions agree with TRBD1. V gave up 4 bases and J gave up 6 bases; unmatched junction bases: 6. This CDR3 is 14 amino acids long. CDR1 and CDR2 from the germline V gene are SGHRS and YFSETQ. The CDR3 region is CASSLDRAINEQFF. The CDR3 bases are TGCGCCAGCAGCCTGGACAGGGCTATCAATGAGCAGTTCTTC.

The count of this clone is one. The chain combines TRBV19 with TRBJ2-7, with 7 bases lining up with TRBD2. The CDR3 covers 14 residues. The germline gives CDR1 LNHDA, CDR2 SQIVND (reference sequence). Trimming removed 7 bases from V and 2 bases from J; junction bases left unmatched: 8. The CDR3 nucleotides read TGTGCCAGTAAGGTTGGGGAGGGGACCTACGAGCAGTACTTC. Encoded protein: CASKVGEGTYEQYF.

V usage is TRBV3-1 (or the pseudogene TRBV3-2) and J usage is TRBJ2-7; 7 bases align to TRBD1. V was pared by 5 bases and J by 9 bases, with 7 bases of the junction left unmatched. There are 12 residues in the CDR3. Germline CDR1 is LGHDT and CDR2 is YNNKEL (reference sequence). The CDR3 DNA reads as TGTGCCAGCAGCGAAACAGGGGTGCGGCAGTACTTC. It specifies CASSETGVRQYF.

V usage is TRBV18 and J usage is TRBJ2-6; 10 bases align to TRBD1. This CDR3 is 20 amino acids long. V lost 0 bases, J lost 3 bases, and 11 bases stayed unmatched. The germline V gene encodes CDR1 KGHSH and CDR2 LQKENI. CDR3 coding DNA: TGTGCCAGCTCACCACCAGGGAGACGGACAGGGGGTTTTGGGGCCAACGTCCTGACTTTC. Protein sequence: CASSPPGRRTGGFGANVLTF.